The 8 T cell receptor beta chains below come from one sample, sequenced in a study of cytomegalovirus exposure and HLA in healthy donors. PCR amplification relied on 60 Vbeta primers (plus 13 Jbeta primers). Clones were read by immunoSEQ multiplex PCR, and TCRdb kept only the in-frame ones, dropping some. The sample consists of approximately 140,000 clones, around 79% of them appearing once. Sequences were obtained from PBMCs. The receptors here all came from a human donor in good health.

The chain recombines TRBV2 with TRBJ2-7; D might be TRBD2 (7 bases). CDR1 is SNHLY, CDR2 FYNNEI, per germline. The CDR3 extends over 15 amino acids. The V and J ends lost 1 base and 2 bases respectively, with 12 bases between them. The CDR3 nucleotides are TGTGCCAGCAGTGAAGGAGGGGGGGACCCCTACGAGCAGTACTTC. As protein: CASSEGGGDPYEQYF.

This rearrangement joins TRBV25-1 to TRBJ2-1, with unresolved D. CDR1 and CDR2 (germline): MGHDK, SYGVNS. This CDR3 is built from 17 residues. V was cut by 3 bases and J by 4 bases, with 19 bases left in between. CDR3 in DNA: TGTGCCAGCAGTGACGTTTCATCGGAGACCGGGTACAATGAGCAGTTCTTC. Translating it yields CASSDVSSETGYNEQFF. Looking up the rest from reference TRBV25-1 and TRBJ2-1 gives the full variable domain: EADIYQTPRYLVIGTGKKITLECSQTMGHDKMYWYQQDPGMELHLIHYSYGVNSTEKGDLSSESTVSRIRTEHFPLTLESARPSHTSQYLCASSDVSSETGYNEQFFGPGTRLTVL.

The chain has TRBV18 and TRBJ1-2; 7 bases line up with TRBD1. Germline V gene data show CDR1 as KGHSH and CDR2 as LQKENI. V was pared by 1 base and J by 5 bases, with 7 bases of the junction left unmatched. The CDR3 has 15 amino acids. CDR3: CASSPLRTGGYGYTF. The CDR3 coding sequence is TGTGCCAGCTCACCACTTCGGACAGGCGGTTATGGCTACACCTTC.

The V gene is TRBV5-1, the J gene TRBJ1-6; TRBD1 matches at 7 bases. This CDR3 spans 21 amino acids. Germline V gene lookup returns CDR1 SGHRS and CDR2 YFSETQ. The V and J ends lost 5 bases and 6 bases, in that order; junction bases with no gene match: 26. The CDR3 loop reads CASSLETPGQILSGFNSPLHF. The DNA for the CDR3 is TGCGCCAGCAGTTTAGAGACTCCGGGACAGATACTGTCCGGGTTTAATTCACCCCTCCACTTT.

This chain joins TRBV2 and TRBJ1-1; D unclear. The germline V gene encodes CDR1 SNHLY and CDR2 FYNNEI. The CDR3 covers 13 residues. The V end lost 3 bases, the J end lost 1 base, and 6 bases lay between the germline ends. The CDR3: CASSERQNTEAFF. The CDR3 nucleotides are TGTGCCAGCAGTGAGAGACAGAACACTGAAGCTTTCTTT.

The chain recombines TRBV7-9 with TRBJ1-1; the D gene is possibly TRBD1 (5 bases). The CDR3 consists of 15 residues. Germline V gene sequence: CDR1 SEHNR, CDR2 FQNEAQ (reference sequence). V was trimmed by 3 bases and J by 7 bases, leaving 18 bases between them. The CDR3 DNA reads TGTGCCAGCAGCTTGCAACCCGGCCGGGGGATTGAAGCTTTCTTT. Translated: CASSLQPGRGIEAFF.

This chain uses TRBV9 with TRBJ1-3; D is possibly TRBD1 (5 bases). The CDR3 runs 13 residues. Trimming stripped 2 bases from V and 2 bases from J, with 5 bases between. The germline V gene has CDR1 SGDLS and CDR2 YYNGEE. The CDR3 DNA is TGTGCCAGCAGCGTCAGGGCTGGAAACACCATATATTTT. Its protein product is CASSVRAGNTIYF.

The chain recombines TRBV7-2 with TRBJ2-7, with TRBD1 as a possible D gene (6 bases). The CDR3 loop spans 14 amino acids. Trimming stripped 4 bases from V and 2 bases from J, with 12 bases between. Per the germline V gene, CDR1 is SGHTA and CDR2 is FQGNSA. The CDR3 sequence: CASSSRDNPYEQYF. The CDR3 coding sequence is TGTGCCAGCAGCTCCAGGGACAACCCCTACGAGCAGTACTTC.